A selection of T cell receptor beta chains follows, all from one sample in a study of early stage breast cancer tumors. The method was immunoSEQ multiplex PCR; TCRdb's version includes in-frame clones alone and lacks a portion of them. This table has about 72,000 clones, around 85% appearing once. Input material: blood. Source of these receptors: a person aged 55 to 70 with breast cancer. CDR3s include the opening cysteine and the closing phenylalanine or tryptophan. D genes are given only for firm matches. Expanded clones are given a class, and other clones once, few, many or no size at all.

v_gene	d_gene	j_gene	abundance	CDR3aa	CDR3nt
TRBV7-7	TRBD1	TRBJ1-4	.	CASSAPGQGLQNEKLFF	TGTGCTAGCAGCGCCCCGGGACAGGGGCTTCAGAATGAAAAACTGTTTTTT
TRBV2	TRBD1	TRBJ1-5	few	CASGRGTASNQPQHF	TGTGCCAGCGGGAGGGGGACAGCGAGCAATCAGCCCCAGCATTTT
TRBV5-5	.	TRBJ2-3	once	CASTPRVAAGTDTQYF	TGTGCCAGCACCCCCCGGGTAGCGGCCGGCACAGATACGCAGTATTTT
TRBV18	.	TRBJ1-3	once	CASSPFMFKDLLAGNTIYF	TGTGCCAGCTCACCATTTATGTTCAAGGACTTGCTAGCTGGAAACACCATATATTTT
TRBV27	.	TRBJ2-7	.	CASSLQGSYEQYF	TGTGCCAGCAGTTTACAGGGATCCTACGAGCAGTACTTC
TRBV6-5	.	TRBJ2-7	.	CASSRTAYEQYF	TGTGCCAGCAGCCGCACCGCCTACGAGCAGTACTTC
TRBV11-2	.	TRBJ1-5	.	CASSLGVGQPQHF	TGTGCCAGCAGCTTAGGGGTTGGCCAGCCCCAGCATTTT
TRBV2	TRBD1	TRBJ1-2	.	CASSEVQGVKNYGYTF	TGTGCCAGCAGTGAAGTACAGGGGGTCAAAAACTATGGCTACACCTTC
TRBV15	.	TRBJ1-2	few	CATSRDQGTYGYTF	TGTGCCACCAGCAGAGATCAGGGAACCTATGGCTACACCTTC
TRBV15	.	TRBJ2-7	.	CATSRQGSGKQYF	TGTGCCACCAGCAGACAGGGGTCTGGGAAGCAGTACTTC
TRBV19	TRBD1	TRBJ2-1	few	CASSRYRGSNEQFF	TGTGCCAGTAGTAGGTACAGGGGAAGCAATGAGCAGTTCTTC
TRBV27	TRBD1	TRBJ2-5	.	CASSLQGAWETQYF	TGTGCCAGCAGTTTACAGGGGGCTTGGGAGACCCAGTACTTC
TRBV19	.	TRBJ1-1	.	CASSILGRRDTEAFF	TGTGCCAGTAGTATACTGGGAAGGAGGGACACTGAAGCTTTCTTT
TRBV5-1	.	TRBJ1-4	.	CASSPLVGESTARKF	TGCGCCAGCAGCCCTCTCGTGGGGGAATCCACCGCGAGGAAATTT
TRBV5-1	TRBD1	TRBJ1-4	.	CASSSAGQRSEKLFF	TGCGCCAGCAGCTCTGCGGGACAGAGAAGTGAAAAACTGTTTTTT
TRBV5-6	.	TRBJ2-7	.	CASSLGAYEQYF	TGTGCCAGCAGCTTAGGAGCCTACGAGCAGTACTTC
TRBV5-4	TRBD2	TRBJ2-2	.	CASSQGLAQNTGELFF	TGTGCCAGCAGCCAGGGACTAGCGCAGAACACCGGGGAGCTGTTTTTT
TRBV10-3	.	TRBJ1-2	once	CAISESRAREANYGYTF	TGTGCCATCAGTGAGTCCCGGGCCAGGGAAGCTAACTATGGCTACACCTTC
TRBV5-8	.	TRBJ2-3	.	CASSLQGRTDTQYF	TGTGCCAGCAGCTTACAGGGTCGCACAGATACGCAGTATTTT
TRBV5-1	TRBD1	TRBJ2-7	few	CASSPGQGFSEQYF	TGCGCCAGCAGCCCAGGACAGGGGTTTAGCGAGCAGTACTTC
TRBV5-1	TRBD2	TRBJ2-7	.	CASSTGTSGLEQYF	TGCGCCAGCAGCACAGGGACTAGCGGGCTAGAGCAGTACTTC
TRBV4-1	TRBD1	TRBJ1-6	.	CASSQGTGINSPLHF	TGCGCCAGCAGCCAAGGGACAGGGATTAATTCACCCCTCCACTTT
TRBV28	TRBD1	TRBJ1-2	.	CASGGQGYNTF	TGTGCCAGCGGTGGACAGGGATATAACACCTTC
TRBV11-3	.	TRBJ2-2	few	CASSPGSLNTGELFF	TGTGCCAGCAGCCCGGGATCGCTGAACACCGGGGAGCTGTTTTTT
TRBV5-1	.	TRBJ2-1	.	CASTGGNEQFF	TGCGCCAGCACTGGCGGCAATGAGCAGTTCTTC
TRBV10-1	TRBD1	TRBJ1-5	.	CASSEEGQGNQPQHF	TGCGCCAGCAGTGAGGAGGGACAGGGCAATCAGCCCCAGCATTTT
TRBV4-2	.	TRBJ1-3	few	CASSPRDGLSGNTIYF	TGTGCCAGCAGCCCCCGGGACGGACTCTCTGGAAACACCATATATTTT
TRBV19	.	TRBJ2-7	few	CASSLGPAEQYF	TGTGCCAGTAGCTTGGGTCCTGCCGAGCAGTACTTC
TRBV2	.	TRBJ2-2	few	CASSETTRGTGELFF	TGTGCCAGCAGTGAGACTACCCGGGGCACCGGGGAGCTGTTTTTT
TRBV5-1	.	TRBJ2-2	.	CASNSGGNTGELFF	TGCGCCAGCAACTCCGGGGGGAACACCGGGGAGCTGTTTTTT
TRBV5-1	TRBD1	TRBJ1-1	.	CASSTGGDRNTEAFF	TGCGCCAGCAGCACCGGAGGGGACAGGAACACTGAAGCTTTCTTT
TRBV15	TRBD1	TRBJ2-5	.	CATSRGQGDETQYF	TGTGCCACCAGCAGGGGGCAGGGGGACGAGACCCAGTACTTC
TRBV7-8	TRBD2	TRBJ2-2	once	CATPGLAGGPGNTGELFF	TGTGCCACCCCGGGACTAGCGGGAGGGCCTGGGAACACCGGGGAGCTGTTTTTT